A single sample is the source of the 30 T cell receptor beta chains below, sequenced in a study of tumor-infiltrating lymphocytes in primary liver carcinoma (dated by TCRdb to about 2017). Blood RNA was extracted from unsorted whole blood using TRIzol reagent, and germline DNA was obtained with the DNeasy Blood & Tissue kit. The instrument given in TCRdb is Illumina HiSeq 2500. A constant-region primer and ProtoScript II reverse transcriptase were used to reverse-transcribe TCRbeta-specific cDNA from approximately 550 ng total RNA. Construction of the TCRbeta libraries relied on three nested rounds of multiplex PCR, following a slightly modified ARM-PCR procedure. Each of the first two PCR rounds ran for approximately 10 cycles using multiplex TRBV1-TRBV30 forward primers together with a Cbeta reverse primer. TCRdb reran the public reads through fastp at Q25 and MiXCR, keeping productive beta chains. Duplicate CDR3 protein sequences are folded into a single record with the most common DNA and genes. A total of roughly 180,000 distinct CDR3 sequences appear in this sample, about 60% of them only once. In total, the top ten clones hold approximately 67% of the sample.

Sequences were obtained from peripheral blood. These receptor sequences come from a man aged 40-50 years with primary liver carcinoma and hepatitis B virus infection.

Note on this clonotype: The CDR3 ends on some other residue instead of the conserved phenylalanine or tryptophan, so this is likely a read error. V is TRBV11-3 and J is TRBJ2-7; tentatively, D is TRBD2 (5 bases). The CDR3 length is 15 residues. Trimming removed 4 bases at V and 1 base at J, with 14 bases between. Germline values: CDR1 SGHNT, CDR2 YENEEA. CDR3 sequence reads: CASSSGVGPSYEQYL. DNA for the CDR3: TGTGCCAGCAGCTCCGGGGTCGGGCCGTCCTACGAGCAGTACCTC.

The CDR3 reads CASSYVGTPNQPQHF. In nucleotides, the CDR3 is TGTGCCAGCAGTTACGTTGGGACACCCAATCAGCCCCAGCATTTT. This chain joins TRBV6-6 and TRBJ1-5, with D maybe TRBD1 (6 bases). Trimming left V 2 bases short and J 3 bases short, with 11 bases between. Looked up from germline, CDR1 is MNHNY and CDR2 is SVGAGI (reference sequence). The CDR3 covers 15 residues.

Concerning this clonotype itself: Mismatch with germline at one junction end may stem from a read error. This rearrangement joins TRBV11-2 to TRBJ2-1; TRBD2 might be the D (5 bases). The CDR3 is 16 amino acids. CDR1 is SGHAT, CDR2 FQNNGV, per germline. The CDR3: CASSLRLGVSYNEQSF. The CDR3 DNA follows: TGTGCCAGCAGCTTAAGGCTGGGAGTCTCGTACAATGAGCAGTCCTTC.

The chain joins TRBV7-9 to TRBJ2-1; TRBD2 agrees at 7 bases. The CDR3 totals 14 residues. The germline V gene encodes CDR1 SEHNR and CDR2 FQNEAQ (reference sequence). J lost 5 bases, V lost 5 bases, and 6 bases had no gene match. The CDR3 protein is CASSLQRDDNEQFF. The CDR3 DNA reads TGTGCCAGCAGCCTCCAGCGGGATGACAATGAGCAGTTCTTC.

For this clonotype: One junction end does not reproduce the germline sequence, and a read error may be involved. The chain is built from TRBV19 and TRBJ2-1, with 9 nucleotides matching TRBD2. This CDR3 has 14 residues. Germline V gives CDR1 LNHDA, CDR2 SQIVND (reference sequence). DNA for the CDR3: TGTGCCAGCTCCGGGACTAGCCCCTACAATGAGCAGTTATTC. It encodes CASSGTSPYNEQLF.

Turning to this clonotype: It may be a read error: a sequence one base away is much more abundant. This chain connects TRBV11-2 to TRBJ2-3; TRBD2 might be the D (5 bases). Germline CDR1 and CDR2: SGHAT and FQNNGV. Trimming took 4 bases from V and 6 from J, leaving 17 bases between them. The CDR3 runs to 15 residues. The chain's CDR3 is CASSSFGGRGDTQYF. The DNA for the CDR3 is TGTGCCAGCAGCTCATTCGGAGGACGAGGGGATACGCAGTATTTT.

Regarding this clonotype: A much larger clone lies a single base off, so this may be a read error. The chain's CDR3 is CAISDPDRGNQPQYF. The CDR3 nucleotides are TGTGCCATCAGTGACCCGGACAGGGGCAATCAGCCCCAGTATTTT. The chain joins TRBV10-3 to TRBJ1-5, with 9 bases aligning to TRBD1. The last part of the DNA fits TRBJ2-3 better; the J call may be wrong. Germline V lookup: CDR1 ENHRY, CDR2 SYGVKD. The CDR3 is 15 amino acids.

The V call is TRBV6-5, the J call TRBJ2-3; 7 nucleotides match TRBD2. The V gene's germline CDR1 is MNHEY and CDR2 SVGAGI. Unmatched junction bases numbered 8, after V lost 2 bases and J lost 3 bases. The CDR3 spans 16 residues. CDR3 in amino acids: CASSYSRTRVTDTQYF. In DNA, the CDR3 is TGTGCCAGCAGTTACAGCCGGACTAGGGTAACAGATACGCAGTATTTT.

Points on this clonotype: This is likely a read error, given that the CDR3 carries no conserved phenylalanine or tryptophan at its end. This rearrangement joins TRBV10-1 to TRBJ2-7; no definite D call. The CDR3 is 13 amino acids. The germline gives CDR1 WNHNN, CDR2 SYGVQD (reference sequence). Trimming shortened V by 0 bases and J by 4 bases, and 7 bases separated the two germline ends. For the CDR3, the DNA is TGCGCCAGCAGTGAGTCGGTGAGATACGAGCAGTACCTC. It codes for CASSESVRYEQYL.

The rearrangement joins TRBV5-8 to TRBJ2-5; D is uncertain. This CDR3 is 14 amino acids long. Germline V gene lookup returns CDR1 SGHTS and CDR2 YDEGEE. V lost 4 bases, J lost 1 base, and 11 bases lay in between. The CDR3 region is CASSPRLIQETQYF. In DNA form, the CDR3 reads TGTGCCAGCAGCCCAAGACTGATCCAAGAGACCCAGTACTTC. The full variable domain, completed using reference TRBV5-8 and TRBJ2-5, is EAGVTQSPTHLIKTRGQQATLRCSPISGHTSVYWYQQALGLGLQFLLWYDEGEERNRGNFPPRFSGRQFPNYSSELNVNALELEDSALYLCASSPRLIQETQYFGPGTRLLVL.

This clonotype was detected once. This sequence joins TRBV4-1 and TRBJ2-7; D gene uncertain. The CDR3 has 14 amino acids. Trimming removed 0 bases at V and 7 bases at J, with 13 bases between. Per the germline V gene, CDR1 is MGHRA and CDR2 is YSYEKL. CDR3 sequence reads: CASSQELGSNEQYF. The CDR3 region has the DNA TGCGCCAGCAGCCAAGAACTGGGTTCGAATGAGCAGTACTTC.

The chain uses TRBV7-9 and TRBJ2-1; D uncertain. The V and J ends lost 6 bases and 7 bases respectively, with 4 bases between them. The CDR3 has 10 amino acids. Looked up from germline, CDR1 is SEHNR and CDR2 is FQNEAQ (reference sequence). CDR3 nucleotide sequence: TGTGCCAGCAGGGGTAATGAGCAGTTCTTC. As protein: CASRGNEQFF. Drawing the rest from reference TRBV7-9 and TRBJ2-1, the complete variable domain is DTGVSQNPRHKITKRGQNVTFRCDPISEHNRLYWYRQTLGQGPEFLTYFQNEAQLEKSRLLSDRFSAERPKGSFSTLEIQRTEQGDSAMYLCASRGNEQFFGPGTRLTVL.

This clonotype was counted only a few times. A read error may explain this, as a much larger clone is one base away. CDR3 protein: CASTSVEREQFF. The CDR3 coding sequence is TGTGCCAGCACCAGTGTCGAGCGTGAGCAGTTCTTC. The chain uses TRBV11-1 and TRBJ2-1; unclear D gene. Germline CDR1 SGHAT, CDR2 FQDESV (reference sequence). The V end was cut by 7 bases, the J end by 9 bases, with 13 bases between. The CDR3 extends over 12 amino acids.

On this clonotype itself: The junction shows a germline mismatch at one end, possibly a read error. This sequence joins TRBV6-5 and TRBJ2-7; D is uncertain. The CDR3 is 14 amino acids. From germline, CDR1 is MNHEY and CDR2 SVGAGI. The CDR3 is CVSSSRLVDYEQYF. CDR3 nucleotides: TGTGTCAGCAGTTCCCGCCTGGTCGACTACGAGCAGTACTTC.

This clonotype has more than one count but fewer than ten. The gene calls are TRBV4-1 and TRBJ1-2, with 8 bases identical to TRBD1. From germline, CDR1 is MGHRA and CDR2 YSYEKL. V lost 3 bases to trimming and J lost 8 bases; unmatched junction nucleotides: 23. This CDR3 has 19 amino acids. CDR3 nucleotides: TGCGCCAGCAGCCACAACCCAAGGACAGGGAATACTTTGAGGGAAGGCTACACCTTC. Protein: CASSHNPRTGNTLREGYTF.

V and J are TRBV10-3 and TRBJ2-1; tentative D call: TRBD1 (6 bases). V was trimmed by 4 bases and J by 6 bases, leaving 16 bases between them. Per the germline V gene, CDR1 is ENHRY and CDR2 is SYGVKD. The CDR3 is made up of 15 amino acids. Written as DNA, the CDR3 is TGTGCCATCAGTGTGGGGGCTGGCGACGTCAATGAGCAGTTCTTC. Protein product: CAISVGAGDVNEQFF.

About this clonotype itself: Relative to the germline gene, one junction end is altered; a read error may explain this. The chain recombines TRBV28 with TRBJ1-2, with TRBD1 as a possible D gene (5 bases). The CDR3 covers 14 residues. The V gene's germline CDR1 is MDHEN and CDR2 SYDVKM. In nucleotides, the CDR3 is TGCGCCAGCAGCCGTGACAGAGCTAACTATGGCTACACCTTC. As protein: CASSRDRANYGYTF.

Comments on this clonotype: A clone one base away is much larger, so this may be a read error. The chain combines TRBV11-1 with TRBJ2-7; 7 nucleotides agree with TRBD1. The germline V gene has CDR1 SGHAT and CDR2 FQDESV (reference sequence). The CDR3 is made up of 15 amino acids. The DNA for the CDR3 is TGTGTCAGCAGCTTCTTTCAGGGGGTATCCTACGAGCAGTACTTC. This sequence encodes CVSSFFQGVSYEQYF.

Points on this clonotype: Given the absence of the conserved phenylalanine or tryptophan at the CDR3 end, a read error is likely. This chain links TRBV10-3 with TRBJ1-1, with no clear D. Between the trimmed V and J ends, which lost 1 base and 1 base, there was a span of 7 bases. Germline lookup yields CDR1 ENHRY and CDR2 SYGVKD. The CDR3 runs 14 residues. CDR3 in amino acids: CAISELHQNTEAFS. CDR3 sequence (DNA): TGTGCCATCAGTGAGTTACACCAGAACACTGAAGCTTTCTCT.

Details on this clonotype: The junction does not match germline at one end; this may be a read error. The V gene is TRBV5-6, the J gene TRBJ2-2, with D possibly TRBD2 on 5 matching bases. CDR3 length equals 14 residues. CDR1 and CDR2 from the germline V gene are SGHDT and YYEEEE. The DNA of the CDR3 is TGTGCCAGCAGCTTGATATTGCACACCGGGGAGTTGTTTTTT. It specifies CASSLILHTGELFF. Full variable domain (remainder filled in from reference TRBV5-6 and TRBJ2-2): DAGVTQSPTHLIKTRGQQVTLRCSPKSGHDTVSWYQQALGQGPQFIFQYYEEEERQRGNFPDRFSGHQFPNYSSELNVNALLLGDSALYLCASSLILHTGELFFGEGSRLTVL.

There are many counts of this clonotype. V and J are TRBV11-2 and TRBJ2-1, with 8 bases aligning to TRBD2. V shed 2 bases and J 5 bases; nucleotides not matched to a gene: 5. The CDR3 runs to 15 residues. Germline CDR1 and CDR2: SGHAT and FQNNGV. This chain's CDR3 is CASSLLTGGDNEQFF. CDR3 DNA sequence: TGTGCCAGCAGCTTATTAACGGGAGGGGACAATGAGCAGTTCTTC.

The chain couples TRBV6-5 to TRBJ2-3, with D uncertain. Per germline, CDR1 MNHEY and CDR2 SVGAGI. The CDR3 runs to 13 residues. Between the trimmed V and J ends, which lost 7 bases and 4 bases, there was a span of 12 bases. DNA of the CDR3: TGTGCCAGCACCCGCGTCGGCGCAGATACGCAGTATTTT. This translates into CASTRVGADTQYF.

This clonotype appeared a single time. The CDR3 does not close with the conserved phenylalanine or tryptophan, likely indicating a read error. The chain uses TRBV11-2 and TRBJ1-5; no firm D call. Germline values: CDR1 SGHAT, CDR2 FQNNGV. The CDR3 totals 12 residues. The CDR3 DNA is TGTACCAGCAGCTTAGACAATCAGCCCCAGCATCTT. Protein product: CTSSLDNQPQHL.

In its sample, this clonotype was seen many times. V gene TRBV4-1 combines with J gene TRBJ2-1, with D perhaps given as TRBD1 or TRBD2 (6 bases each). This CDR3 is built from 17 residues. Looked up from germline, CDR1 is MGHRA and CDR2 is YSYEKL. The ends were cut back, 3 bases at V and 7 bases at J, with 22 bases in the middle. The CDR3 loop reads CASSHPPGRGEGNEQFF. CDR3 nucleotide sequence: TGCGCCAGCAGCCACCCTCCGGGAAGGGGGGAAGGTAATGAGCAGTTCTTC.

The CDR3, as DNA: TGCAGCGTTGGACAGGGTAAAATCGTGGAGCAGTACTTC. Residues: CSVGQGKIVEQYF. The chain recombines TRBV29-1 with TRBJ2-7, with 7 bases matching TRBD1. Trimming cost V 4 bases and J 7 bases; bases outside gene matches: 10. The CDR3 is 13 amino acids. Germline V gives CDR1 SQVTM, CDR2 ANQGSEA.

The chain joins TRBV28 to TRBJ1-3; tentatively, D is TRBD1 (5 bases). In germline, CDR1 is MDHEN, CDR2 SYDVKM. The ends were cut back, 5 bases at V and 7 bases at J, with 18 bases in the middle. The CDR3 length is 15 residues. This chain's CDR3 is CASSAAGAGRNTIYF. In DNA, the CDR3 is TGTGCCAGCAGTGCCGCTGGGGCGGGGAGGAACACCATATATTTT.

Comment on this clonotype: Relative to the germline gene, one junction end is altered; a read error may explain this. The genes are TRBV11-2 and TRBJ2-1, with 8 bases lining up with TRBD2. Germline V gene data show CDR1 as SGHAT and CDR2 as FQNNGV. The CDR3 runs to 17 residues. CDR3 region: CASSYSSGLESYNEQLF. The DNA of the CDR3 is TGTGCCAGCAGCTATTCCTCGGGACTAGAGTCTTATAATGAGCAGTTATTC.

This sequence joins TRBV6-5 and TRBJ2-5, with 11 nucleotides matching TRBD1. Germline CDR1 is MNHEY and CDR2 is SVGAGI. V lost 7 bases and J lost 5; bases outside the gene matches: 6. This CDR3 has 14 amino acids. The CDR3 is CASTSGDRGETQYF. The DNA of the CDR3 is TGTGCCAGCACCTCGGGGGACAGGGGGGAGACCCAGTACTTC.

With regard to this clonotype: This could be a read error, since a much larger clone is one nucleotide away. Here the CDR3 DNA reads TGTGCCAGCAGTCCGGGAGAGGGCGGTCAGGAGCAGTTCTTC. This encodes CASSPGEGGQEQFF. J is TRBJ2-1 and V is TRBV6-5; perhaps TRBD2 as D (6 bases). V lost 5 bases and J 10 bases, leaving 18 bases between the germline ends. The CDR3 has 14 amino acids. Germline lookup yields CDR1 MNHEY and CDR2 SVGAGI.

This sequence joins TRBV28 and TRBJ1-5; D remains unclear. This CDR3 comprises 14 residues. Germline lookup yields CDR1 MDHEN and CDR2 SYDVKM. Between the trimmed V and J ends, which lost 5 bases and 5 bases, there was a span of 13 bases. The DNA for the CDR3 is TGTGCCAGCAGTACCCAATGGGGTGATCAGCCCCAGCATTTT. This translates into CASSTQWGDQPQHF.